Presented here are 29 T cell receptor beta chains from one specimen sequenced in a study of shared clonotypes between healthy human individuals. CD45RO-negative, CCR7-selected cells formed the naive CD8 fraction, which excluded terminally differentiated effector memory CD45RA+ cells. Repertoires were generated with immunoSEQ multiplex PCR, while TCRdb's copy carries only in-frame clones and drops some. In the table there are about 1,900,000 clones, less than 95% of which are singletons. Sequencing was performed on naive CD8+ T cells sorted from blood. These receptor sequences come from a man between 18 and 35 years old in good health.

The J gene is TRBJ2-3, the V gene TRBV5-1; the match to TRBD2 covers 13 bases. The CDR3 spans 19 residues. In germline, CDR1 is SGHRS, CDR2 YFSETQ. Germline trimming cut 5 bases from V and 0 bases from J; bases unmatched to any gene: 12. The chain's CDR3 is CASRGLAGAPVKSTDTQYF. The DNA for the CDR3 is TGCGCCAGCAGAGGACTAGCGGGAGCGCCGGTTAAAAGCACAGATACGCAGTATTTT. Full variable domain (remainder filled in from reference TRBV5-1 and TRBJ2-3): KAGVTQTPRYLIKTRGQQVTLSCSPISGHRSVSWYQQTPGQGLQFLFEYFSETQRNKGNFPGRFSGRQFSNSRSEMNVSTLELGDSALYLCASRGLAGAPVKSTDTQYFGPGTRLTVL.

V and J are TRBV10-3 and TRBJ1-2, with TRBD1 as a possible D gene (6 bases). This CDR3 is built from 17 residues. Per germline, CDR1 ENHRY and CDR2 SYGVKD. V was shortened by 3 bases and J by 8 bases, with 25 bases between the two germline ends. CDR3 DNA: TGTGCCATCAGTGACGGGAGACAGGAGGGGGTATCGCAAGGCTACACCTTC. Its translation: CAISDGRQEGVSQGYTF.

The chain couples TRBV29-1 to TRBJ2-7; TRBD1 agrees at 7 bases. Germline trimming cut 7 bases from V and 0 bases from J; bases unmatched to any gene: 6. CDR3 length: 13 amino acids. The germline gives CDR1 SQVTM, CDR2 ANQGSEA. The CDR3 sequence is CSGSNRGSYEQYF. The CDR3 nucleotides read TGCAGCGGGTCAAACAGGGGCTCCTACGAGCAGTACTTC.

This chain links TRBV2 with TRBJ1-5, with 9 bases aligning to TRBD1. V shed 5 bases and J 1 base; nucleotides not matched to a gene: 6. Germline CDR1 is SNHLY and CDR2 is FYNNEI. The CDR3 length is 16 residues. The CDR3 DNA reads TGTGCCAGCAGTCCCGGGACAGGGACCAGCAATCAGCCCCAGCATTTT. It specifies CASSPGTGTSNQPQHF.

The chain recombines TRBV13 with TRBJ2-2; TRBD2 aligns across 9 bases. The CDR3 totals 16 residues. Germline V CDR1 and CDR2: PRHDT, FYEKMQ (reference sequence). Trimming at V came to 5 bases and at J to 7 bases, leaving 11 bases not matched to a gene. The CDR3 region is CASSPKGLAGHGELFF. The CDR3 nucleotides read TGTGCCAGCAGCCCGAAAGGCCTAGCGGGACACGGGGAGCTGTTTTTT.

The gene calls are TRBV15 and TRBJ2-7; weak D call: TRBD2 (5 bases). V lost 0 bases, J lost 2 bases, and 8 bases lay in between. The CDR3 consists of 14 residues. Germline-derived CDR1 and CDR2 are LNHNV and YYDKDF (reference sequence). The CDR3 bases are TGTGCCACCAGCAGAGACCGGGATACCTACGAGCAGTACTTC. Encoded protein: CATSRDRDTYEQYF.

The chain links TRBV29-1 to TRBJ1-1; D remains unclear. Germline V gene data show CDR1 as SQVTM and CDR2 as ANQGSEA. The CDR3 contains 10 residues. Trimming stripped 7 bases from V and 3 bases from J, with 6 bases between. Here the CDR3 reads CSATDTEAFF. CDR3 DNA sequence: TGCAGCGCTACAGACACTGAAGCTTTCTTT.

This chain's CDR3 is CASTLRAEGLDTQYF. The CDR3, as DNA: TGTGCCAGCACCCTCCGAGCGGAAGGCCTGGATACGCAGTATTTT. The chain links TRBV6-5 to TRBJ2-3; D is possibly TRBD2 (5 bases). The germline V and J ends were trimmed by 7 bases and 6 bases, with 20 bases remaining between them. CDR3 length: 15 amino acids. Germline V CDR1 and CDR2: MNHEY, SVGAGI.

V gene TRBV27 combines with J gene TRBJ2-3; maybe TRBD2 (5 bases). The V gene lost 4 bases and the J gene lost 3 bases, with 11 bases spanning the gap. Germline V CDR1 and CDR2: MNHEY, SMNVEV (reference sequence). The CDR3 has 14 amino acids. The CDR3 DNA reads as TGTGCCAGCAGTTACTTTGGGGAGACAGATACGCAGTATTTT. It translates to CASSYFGETDTQYF.

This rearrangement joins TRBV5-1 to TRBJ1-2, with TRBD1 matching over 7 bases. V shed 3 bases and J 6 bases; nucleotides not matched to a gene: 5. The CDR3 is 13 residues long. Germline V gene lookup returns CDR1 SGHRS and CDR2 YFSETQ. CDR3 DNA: TGCGCCAGCAGCTCACCGACAGGGAATGGCTACACCTTC. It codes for CASSSPTGNGYTF. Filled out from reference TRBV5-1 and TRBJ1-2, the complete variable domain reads KAGVTQTPRYLIKTRGQQVTLSCSPISGHRSVSWYQQTPGQGLQFLFEYFSETQRNKGNFPGRFSGRQFSNSRSEMNVSTLELGDSALYLCASSSPTGNGYTFGSGTRLTVV.

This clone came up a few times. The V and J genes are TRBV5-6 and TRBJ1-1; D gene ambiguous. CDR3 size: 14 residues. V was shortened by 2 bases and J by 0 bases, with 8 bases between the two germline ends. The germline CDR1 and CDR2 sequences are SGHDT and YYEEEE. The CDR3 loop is CASSFREVNTEAFF. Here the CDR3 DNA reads TGTGCCAGCAGCTTTAGGGAAGTGAACACTGAAGCTTTCTTT. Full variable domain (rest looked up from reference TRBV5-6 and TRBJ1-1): DAGVTQSPTHLIKTRGQQVTLRCSPKSGHDTVSWYQQALGQGPQFIFQYYEEEERQRGNFPDRFSGHQFPNYSSELNVNALLLGDSALYLCASSFREVNTEAFFGQGTRLTVV.

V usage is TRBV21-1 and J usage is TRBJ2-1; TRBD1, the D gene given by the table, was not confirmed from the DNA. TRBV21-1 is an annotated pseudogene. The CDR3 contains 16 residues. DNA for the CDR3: TGTGCCAGCAGCTTGGGACAGGGGAAACCTTCCAATGAGCAGTTCTTC. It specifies CASSLGQGKPSNEQFF.

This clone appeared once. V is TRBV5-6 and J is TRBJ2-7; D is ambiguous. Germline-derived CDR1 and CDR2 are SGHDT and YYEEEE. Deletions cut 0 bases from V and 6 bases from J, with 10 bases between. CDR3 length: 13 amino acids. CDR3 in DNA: TGTGCCAGCAGCTTGGTGATTCTCGGCGAGCAGTACTTC. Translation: CASSLVILGEQYF. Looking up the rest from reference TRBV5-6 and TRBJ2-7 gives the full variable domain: DAGVTQSPTHLIKTRGQQVTLRCSPKSGHDTVSWYQQALGQGPQFIFQYYEEEERQRGNFPDRFSGHQFPNYSSELNVNALLLGDSALYLCASSLVILGEQYFGPGTRLTVT.

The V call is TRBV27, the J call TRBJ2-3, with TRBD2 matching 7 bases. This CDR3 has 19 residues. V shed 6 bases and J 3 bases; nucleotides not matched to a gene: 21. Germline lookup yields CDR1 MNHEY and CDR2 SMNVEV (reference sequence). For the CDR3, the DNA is TGTGCCAGCAGCGACTATGGGAAGATCAGGGAGCGGGATACAGATACGCAGTATTTT. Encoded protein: CASSDYGKIRERDTDTQYF.

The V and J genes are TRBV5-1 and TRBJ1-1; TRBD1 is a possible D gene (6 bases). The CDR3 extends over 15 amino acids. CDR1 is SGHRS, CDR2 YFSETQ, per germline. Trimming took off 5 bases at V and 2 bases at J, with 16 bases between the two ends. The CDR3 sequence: CASRLTWTENTEAFF. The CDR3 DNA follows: TGCGCCAGCAGACTTACCTGGACAGAAAACACTGAAGCTTTCTTT.

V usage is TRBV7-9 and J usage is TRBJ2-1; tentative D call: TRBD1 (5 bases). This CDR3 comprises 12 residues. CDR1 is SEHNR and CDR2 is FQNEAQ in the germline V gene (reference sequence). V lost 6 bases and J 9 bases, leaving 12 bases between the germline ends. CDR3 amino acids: CASSYGRVEQFF. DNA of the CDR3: TGTGCCAGCAGTTATGGCAGGGTTGAGCAGTTCTTC.

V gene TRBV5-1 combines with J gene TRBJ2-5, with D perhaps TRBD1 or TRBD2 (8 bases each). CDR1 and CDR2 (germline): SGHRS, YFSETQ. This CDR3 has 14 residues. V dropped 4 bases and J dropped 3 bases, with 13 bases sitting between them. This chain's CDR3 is CASSRGGQEETQYF. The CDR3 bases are TGCGCCAGCAGCCGGGGGGGACAGGAAGAGACCCAGTACTTC. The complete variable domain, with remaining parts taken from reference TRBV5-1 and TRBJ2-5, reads KAGVTQTPRYLIKTRGQQVTLSCSPISGHRSVSWYQQTPGQGLQFLFEYFSETQRNKGNFPGRFSGRQFSNSRSEMNVSTLELGDSALYLCASSRGGQEETQYFGPGTRLLVL.

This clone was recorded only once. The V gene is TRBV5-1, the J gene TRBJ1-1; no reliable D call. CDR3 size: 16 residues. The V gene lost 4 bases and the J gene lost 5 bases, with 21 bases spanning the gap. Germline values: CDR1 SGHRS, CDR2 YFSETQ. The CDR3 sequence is CASSPVEGWVFTEAFF. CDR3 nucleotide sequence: TGCGCCAGCAGCCCGGTCGAGGGCTGGGTGTTTACTGAAGCTTTCTTT.

This CDR3 reads CASSFTQGRNYGYTF. CDR3 sequence (DNA): TGCGCCAGCAGCTTCACGCAGGGGCGAAACTATGGCTACACCTTC. The V call is TRBV5-1, the J call TRBJ1-2; D might be TRBD1 (6 bases). The CDR3 consists of 15 residues. Trimming stripped 2 bases from V and 2 bases from J, with 13 bases between. Germline V lookup: CDR1 SGHRS, CDR2 YFSETQ.

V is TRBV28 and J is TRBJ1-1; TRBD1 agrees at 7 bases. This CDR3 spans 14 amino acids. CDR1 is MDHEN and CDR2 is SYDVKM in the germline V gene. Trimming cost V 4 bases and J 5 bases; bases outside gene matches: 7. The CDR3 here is CASSSTGAGTEAFF. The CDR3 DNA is TGTGCCAGCAGTTCAACAGGGGCGGGGACTGAAGCTTTCTTT.

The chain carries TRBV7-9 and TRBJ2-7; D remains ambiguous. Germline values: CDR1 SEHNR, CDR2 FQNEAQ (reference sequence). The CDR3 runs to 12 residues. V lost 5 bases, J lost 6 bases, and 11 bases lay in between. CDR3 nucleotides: TGTGCCAGCAGCATTAGTCTAGGCGAGCAGTACTTC. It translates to CASSISLGEQYF. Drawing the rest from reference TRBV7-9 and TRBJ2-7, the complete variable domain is DTGVSQNPRHKITKRGQNVTFRCDPISEHNRLYWYRQTLGQGPEFLTYFQNEAQLEKSRLLSDRFSAERPKGSFSTLEIQRTEQGDSAMYLCASSISLGEQYFGPGTRLTVT.

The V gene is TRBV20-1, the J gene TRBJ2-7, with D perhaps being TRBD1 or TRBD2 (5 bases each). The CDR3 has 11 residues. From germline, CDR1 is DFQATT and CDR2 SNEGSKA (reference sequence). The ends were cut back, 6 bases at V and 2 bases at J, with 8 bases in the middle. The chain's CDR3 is CSAGDAYEQYF. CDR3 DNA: TGCAGTGCCGGGGACGCCTACGAGCAGTACTTC.

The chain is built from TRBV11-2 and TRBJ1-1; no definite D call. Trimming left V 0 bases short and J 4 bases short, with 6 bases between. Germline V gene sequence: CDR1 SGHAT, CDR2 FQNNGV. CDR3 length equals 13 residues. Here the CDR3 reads CASSLEGFTEAFF. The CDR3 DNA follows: TGTGCCAGCAGCTTAGAGGGGTTCACTGAAGCTTTCTTT.

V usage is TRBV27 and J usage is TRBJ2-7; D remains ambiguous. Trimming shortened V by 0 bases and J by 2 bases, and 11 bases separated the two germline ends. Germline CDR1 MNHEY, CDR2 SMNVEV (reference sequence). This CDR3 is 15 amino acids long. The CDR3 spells CASSLSFTLTYEQYF. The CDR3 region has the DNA TGTGCCAGCAGTTTATCGTTTACATTGACCTACGAGCAGTACTTC.

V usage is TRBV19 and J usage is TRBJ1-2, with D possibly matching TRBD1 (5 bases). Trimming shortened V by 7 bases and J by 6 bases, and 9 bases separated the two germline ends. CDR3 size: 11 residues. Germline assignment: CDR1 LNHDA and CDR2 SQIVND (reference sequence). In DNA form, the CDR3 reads TGTGCCAGTATCCAGGGTAATGGCTACACCTTC. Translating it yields CASIQGNGYTF.

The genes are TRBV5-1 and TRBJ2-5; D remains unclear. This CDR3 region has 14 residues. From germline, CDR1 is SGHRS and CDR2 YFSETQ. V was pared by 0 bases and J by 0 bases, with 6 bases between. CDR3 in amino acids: CASSLDGNQETQYF. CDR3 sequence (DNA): TGCGCCAGCAGCTTGGACGGTAACCAAGAGACCCAGTACTTC.

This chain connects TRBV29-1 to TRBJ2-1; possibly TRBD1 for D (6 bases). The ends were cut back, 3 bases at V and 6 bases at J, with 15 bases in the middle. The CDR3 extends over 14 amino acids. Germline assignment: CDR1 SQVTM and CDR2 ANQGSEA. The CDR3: CSVEGRGYPNEQFF. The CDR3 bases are TGCAGCGTTGAGGGCAGGGGATACCCCAATGAGCAGTTCTTC.

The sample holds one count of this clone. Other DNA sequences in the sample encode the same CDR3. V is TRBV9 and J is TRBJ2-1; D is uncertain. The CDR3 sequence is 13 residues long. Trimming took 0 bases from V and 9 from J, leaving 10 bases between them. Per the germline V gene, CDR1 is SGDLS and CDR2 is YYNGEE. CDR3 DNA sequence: TGTGCCAGCAGCGTAGCGGCAGGAGTTGAGCAGTTCTTC. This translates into CASSVAAGVEQFF.

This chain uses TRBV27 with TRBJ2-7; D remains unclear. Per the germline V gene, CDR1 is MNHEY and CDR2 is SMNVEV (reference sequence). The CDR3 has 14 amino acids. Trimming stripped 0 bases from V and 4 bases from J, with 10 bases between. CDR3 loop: CASSLSAPTYEQYF. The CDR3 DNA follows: TGTGCCAGCAGTTTATCCGCTCCTACTTACGAGCAGTACTTC.